This TCR beta chain was recovered during a study of molecular identifiers for immune sequencing clone quantification. Study-wide findings and caveats: In naive cells, under 1% of molecules belonged to clones above 20 RNA copies, against over 97% in effector cells.

The germline V and J ends were trimmed by 6 bases and 6 bases, with 12 bases remaining between them. The CDR3 is 13 amino acids. The germline gives CDR1 MNHNS, CDR2 SASEGT. This clonotype turned up a few times. The target antigen is unknown. TCRdb reprocessed the PCR reads via MiXCR and lists one record per CDR3 protein. This table has around 460,000 distinct CDR3 sequences, about 25% appearing once. Sequenced: naive CD8+ T cells from blood, with Jurkat cell RNA spiked in. The sample's subset: FACS-sorted CD8+CD4-CCR7+CD45RA+ naive T cells. This chain joins TRBV6-1 and TRBJ2-1, with D unclear. This TCR came from a human donor in good health. Some libraries in this study had Jurkat cell RNA spiked in. CDR3 loop: CASRHPLANEQFF. Here the CDR3 DNA reads TGTGCCAGCAGGCATCCCCTTGCCAATGAGCAGTTCTTC.